The present T cell receptor beta chain was sequenced within a study of T cell responses to AZD1222 COVID-19 vaccine. Study-level findings and limits: Females outnumbered males among donors, who were mostly white British; clonal diversity was possibly underestimated. Per reports, nearly half of all spike-specific TCRs target regions that are unmutated in variants. Spike-specific TCR breadth and depth were elevated following two AZD1222 doses.

Trimming took 4 bases from V and 3 from J; bases not matched to a gene: 2. This CDR3 has 14 amino acids. CDR1 and CDR2 from the germline V gene are SNHLY and FYNNEI. Note on this clone: Its specificity is not known.

The repertoire was sequenced with immunoSEQ multiplex PCR; TCRdb's copy has only in-frame clones and lacks some. The sample includes some 150,000 clones, 70% to 90% of them seen just once. The sample consisted of peripheral blood, taken on day 0 of MenACWY control vaccination. The TCR originated in an adult in good health. This sequence joins TRBV2 and TRBJ1-2; 10 nucleotides match TRBD1. The CDR3 DNA reads TGTGCCAGCAGTGGGGGGACAGGGGACTATGGCTACACCTTC. Its protein is CASSGGTGDYGYTF.